The T cell receptor (beta chain) under discussion was sequenced for a study of blood T cell repertoires in COVID-19. This table comes from immunoSEQ multiplex PCR, and its TCRdb copy is limited to in-frame clones, with some not included. The data contain around 94,000 clones, approximately 88% of them singletons. The table lists this clone with a count of one. V dropped 3 bases and J dropped 6; count of bases not matched to a gene: 5. CDR3 length: 13 residues. The germline gives CDR1 SGHNT, CDR2 YYREEE (reference sequence). This chain links TRBV5-4 with TRBJ1-1; TRBD1 matches 7 bases. Input material: peripheral blood. The clonotype originates from a human donor in a cohort sampled during active COVID-19. CDR3 sequence (DNA): TGTGCCAGCAGCTCACAGGGGAGCTCTGAAGCTTTCTTT. Its protein is CASSSQGSSEAFF.